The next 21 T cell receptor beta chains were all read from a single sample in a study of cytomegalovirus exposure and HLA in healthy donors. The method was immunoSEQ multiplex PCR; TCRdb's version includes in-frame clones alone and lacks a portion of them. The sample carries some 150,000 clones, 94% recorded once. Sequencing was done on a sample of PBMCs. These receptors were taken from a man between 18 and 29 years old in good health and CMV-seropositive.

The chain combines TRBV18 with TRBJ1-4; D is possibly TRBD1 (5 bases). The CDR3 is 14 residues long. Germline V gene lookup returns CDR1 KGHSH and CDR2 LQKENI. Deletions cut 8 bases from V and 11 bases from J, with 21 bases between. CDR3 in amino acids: CASRDLPGEWKLFF. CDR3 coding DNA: TGTGCCAGCCGTGACTTGCCGGGGGAGTGGAAACTGTTTTTT.

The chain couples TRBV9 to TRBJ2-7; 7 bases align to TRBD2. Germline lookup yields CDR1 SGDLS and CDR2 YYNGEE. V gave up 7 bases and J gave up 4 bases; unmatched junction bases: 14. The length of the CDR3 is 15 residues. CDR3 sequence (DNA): TGTGCCAGCGAGCCTGACTGGCGGGAGAATTACGAGCAGTACTTC. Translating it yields CASEPDWRENYEQYF. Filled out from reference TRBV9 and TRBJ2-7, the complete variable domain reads DSGVTQTPKHLITATGQRVTLRCSPRSGDLSVYWYQQSLDQGLQFLIQYYNGEERAKGNILERFSAQQFPDLHSELNLSSLELGDSALYFCASEPDWRENYEQYFGPGTRLTVT.

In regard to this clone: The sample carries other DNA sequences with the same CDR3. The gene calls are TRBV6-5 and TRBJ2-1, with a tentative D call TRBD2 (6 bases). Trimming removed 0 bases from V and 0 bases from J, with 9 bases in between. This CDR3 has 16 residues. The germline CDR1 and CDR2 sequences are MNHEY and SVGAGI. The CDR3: CASSYSGLSSYNEQFF. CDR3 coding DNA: TGTGCCAGCAGTTACTCGGGACTTAGCTCCTACAATGAGCAGTTCTTC.

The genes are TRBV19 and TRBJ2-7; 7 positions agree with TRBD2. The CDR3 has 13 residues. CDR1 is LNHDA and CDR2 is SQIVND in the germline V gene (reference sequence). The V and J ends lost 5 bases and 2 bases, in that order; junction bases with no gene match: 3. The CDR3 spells CASSSSGPYEQYF. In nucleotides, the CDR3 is TGTGCCAGTAGTTCTAGCGGACCCTACGAGCAGTACTTC.

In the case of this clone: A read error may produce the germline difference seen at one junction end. The CDR3 coding sequence is TGTGCCAGCAGTTGGGACAGGGGAGACCTCGTCTTT. This gives the protein CASSWDRGDLVF. The rearrangement uses TRBV11-1 and TRBJ1-1; the match to TRBD1 covers 10 bases. CDR3 length: 12 residues. Germline V gives CDR1 SGHAT, CDR2 FQDESV (reference sequence).

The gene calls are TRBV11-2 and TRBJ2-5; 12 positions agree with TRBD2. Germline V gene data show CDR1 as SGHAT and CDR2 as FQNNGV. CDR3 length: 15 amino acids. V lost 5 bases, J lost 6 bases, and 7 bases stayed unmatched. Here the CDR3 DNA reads TGTGCCAGCAGCCCGAGGACTAGCGGGATTAAGACCCAGTACTTC. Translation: CASSPRTSGIKTQYF.

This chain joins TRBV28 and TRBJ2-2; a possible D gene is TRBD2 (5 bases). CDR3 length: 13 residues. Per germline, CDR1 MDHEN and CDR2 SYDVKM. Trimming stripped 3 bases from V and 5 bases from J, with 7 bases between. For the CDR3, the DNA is TGTGCCAGCAGTTTGGGCGGGACCGGGGAGCTGTTTTTT. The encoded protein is CASSLGGTGELFF.

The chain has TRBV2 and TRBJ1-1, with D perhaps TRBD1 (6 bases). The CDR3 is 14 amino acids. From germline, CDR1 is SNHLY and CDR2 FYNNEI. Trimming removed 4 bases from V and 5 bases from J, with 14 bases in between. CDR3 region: CASSVRRQGTEAFF. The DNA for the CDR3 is TGTGCCAGCAGTGTGCGCAGGCAGGGGACTGAAGCTTTCTTT.

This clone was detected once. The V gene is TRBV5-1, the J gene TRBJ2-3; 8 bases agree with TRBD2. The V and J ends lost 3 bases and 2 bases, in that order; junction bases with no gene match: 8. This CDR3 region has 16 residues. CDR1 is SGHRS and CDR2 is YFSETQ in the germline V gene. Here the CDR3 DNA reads TGCGCCAGCAGCTGGGGGACTAGTCTGGTCACAGATACGCAGTATTTT. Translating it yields CASSWGTSLVTDTQYF.

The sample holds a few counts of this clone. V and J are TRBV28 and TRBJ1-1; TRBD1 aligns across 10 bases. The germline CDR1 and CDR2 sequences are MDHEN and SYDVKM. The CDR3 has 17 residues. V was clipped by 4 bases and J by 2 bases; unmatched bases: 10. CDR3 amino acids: CASSSGTGEGFNTEAFF. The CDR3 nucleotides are TGTGCCAGCAGTTCCGGGACAGGGGAAGGGTTCAACACTGAAGCTTTCTTT.

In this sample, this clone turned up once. This chain's CDR3 is CASSSPHRATNEKLFF. CDR3 nucleotides: TGTGCCAGCAGCTCTCCCCACAGGGCCACTAATGAAAAACTGTTTTTT. The rearrangement links TRBV28 to TRBJ1-4; D possibly corresponds to TRBD1 (6 bases). V was cut by 6 bases and J by 2 bases, with 16 bases left in between. The CDR3 extends over 16 amino acids. CDR1 is MDHEN, CDR2 SYDVKM, per germline.

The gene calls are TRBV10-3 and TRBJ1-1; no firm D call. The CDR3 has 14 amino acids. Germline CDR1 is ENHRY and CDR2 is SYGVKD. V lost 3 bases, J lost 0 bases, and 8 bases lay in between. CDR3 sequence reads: CAISDLTLNTEAFF. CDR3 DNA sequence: TGTGCCATCAGTGACCTAACTCTGAACACTGAAGCTTTCTTT.

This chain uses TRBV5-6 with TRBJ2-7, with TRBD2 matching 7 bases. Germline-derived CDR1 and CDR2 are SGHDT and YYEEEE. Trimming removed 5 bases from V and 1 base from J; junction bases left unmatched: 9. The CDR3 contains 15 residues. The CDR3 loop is CASRLWGEGSYEQYF. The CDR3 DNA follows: TGTGCCAGCAGACTTTGGGGGGAGGGTTCCTACGAGCAGTACTTC.

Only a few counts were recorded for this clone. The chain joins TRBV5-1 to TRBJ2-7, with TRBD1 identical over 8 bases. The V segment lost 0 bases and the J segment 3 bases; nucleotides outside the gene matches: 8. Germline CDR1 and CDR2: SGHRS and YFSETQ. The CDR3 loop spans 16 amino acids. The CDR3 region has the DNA TGCGCCAGCAGCTTGGCCACTTCAGGGGGCCTCTACGAGCAGTACTTC. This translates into CASSLATSGGLYEQYF.

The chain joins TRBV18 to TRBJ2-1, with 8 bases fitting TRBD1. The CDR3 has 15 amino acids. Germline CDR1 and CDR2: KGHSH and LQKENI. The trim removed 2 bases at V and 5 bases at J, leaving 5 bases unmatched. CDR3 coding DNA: TGTGCCAGCTCACCAACAGGGGGAGCTCACAATGAGCAGTTCTTC. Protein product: CASSPTGGAHNEQFF.

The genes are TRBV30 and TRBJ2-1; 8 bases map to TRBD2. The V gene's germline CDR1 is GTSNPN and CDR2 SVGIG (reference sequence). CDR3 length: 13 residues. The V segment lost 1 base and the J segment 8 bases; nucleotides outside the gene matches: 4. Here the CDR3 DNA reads TGTGCCTGGAGTGCAAGCGGGAGCCATGAGCAGTTCTTC. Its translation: CAWSASGSHEQFF.

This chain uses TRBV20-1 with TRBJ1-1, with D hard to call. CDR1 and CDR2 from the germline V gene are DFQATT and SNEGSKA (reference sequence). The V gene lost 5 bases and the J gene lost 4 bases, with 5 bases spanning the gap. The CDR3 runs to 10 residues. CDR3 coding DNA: TGCAGTGCTGTGAGCACTGAAGCTTTCTTT. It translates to CSAVSTEAFF.

For the CDR3, the DNA is TGTGCCAGCAGTTTCCCACAGGGCAGCTCCTACGAGCAGTACTTC. It specifies CASSFPQGSSYEQYF. The chain employs TRBV27 and TRBJ2-7, with D tentatively TRBD1 (6 bases). Trimming stripped 3 bases from V and 0 bases from J, with 12 bases between. The length of the CDR3 is 15 residues. Germline V lookup: CDR1 MNHEY, CDR2 SMNVEV (reference sequence).

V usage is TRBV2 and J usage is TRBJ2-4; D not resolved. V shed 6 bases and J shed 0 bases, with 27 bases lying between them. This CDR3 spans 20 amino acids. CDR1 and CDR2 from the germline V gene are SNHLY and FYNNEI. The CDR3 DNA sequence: TGTGCCAGCAGCCAATTCAGGATCCCCGCCTCCGGCCCAGCCAAAAACATTCAGTACTTC. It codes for CASSQFRIPASGPAKNIQYF. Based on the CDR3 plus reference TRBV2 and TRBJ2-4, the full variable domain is EPEVTQTPSHQVTQMGQEVILRCVPISNHLYFYWYRQILGQKVEFLVSFYNNEISEKSEIFDDQFSVERPDGSNFTLKIRSTKLEDSAMYFCASSQFRIPASGPAKNIQYFGAGTRLSVL.

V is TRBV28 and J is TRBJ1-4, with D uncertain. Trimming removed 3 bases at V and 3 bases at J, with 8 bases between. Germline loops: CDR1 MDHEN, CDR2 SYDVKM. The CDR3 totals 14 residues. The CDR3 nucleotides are TGTGCCAGCAGTTTCAGGATACCTAATGAAAAACTGTTTTTT. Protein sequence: CASSFRIPNEKLFF. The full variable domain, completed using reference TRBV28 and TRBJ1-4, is DVKVTQSSRYLVKRTGEKVFLECVQDMDHENMFWYRQDPGLGLRLIYFSYDVKMKEKGDIPEGYSVSREKKERFSLILESASTNQTSMYLCASSFRIPNEKLFFGSGTQLSVL.

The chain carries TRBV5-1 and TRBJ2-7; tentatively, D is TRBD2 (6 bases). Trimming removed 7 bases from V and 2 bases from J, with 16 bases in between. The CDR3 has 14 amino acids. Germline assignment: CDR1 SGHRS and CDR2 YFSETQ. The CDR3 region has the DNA TGCGCCAGCGGACTAAACCGGGACGCCTACGAGCAGTACTTC. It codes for CASGLNRDAYEQYF.